This TCR beta chain was captured by sequencing in a study of T cell repertoires in cytomegalovirus infection. Study-wide background: Researchers turned to recently identified HLA-C-restricted CMV epitopes as well as well-studied HLA-B-restricted ones.

This clonotype showed up just a few times. The antigen is not known. Germline CDR1 and CDR2: MNHEY and SMNVEV (reference sequence). The junction had 4 bases not matched to a gene; V was cut back by 5 bases and J by 3 bases. There are 14 residues in the CDR3. One entry per CDR3 protein, called by TCRdb with MiXCR from the reads. The sample lists around 47,000 distinct CDR3 sequences; 20% were seen once. V gene TRBV27 combines with J gene TRBJ2-7, with 10 bases matching TRBD2. The source material was CD8+ T cells from cultured PBMCs, sampled from culture after CMV antigen stimulation. The sequence was collected from a human donor in good health (CMV status not recorded). Some clones in this sample may be carry-over from other donors' samples. CDR3 loop: CASSIASGGYEQYF. The CDR3, as DNA: TGTGCCAGCAGTATCGCTAGCGGGGGCTACGAGCAGTACTTC.